The next 17 T cell receptor beta chains were all read from a single sample in a study of blood T cell repertoires in COVID-19. Produced via immunoSEQ multiplex PCR; TCRdb's table is partial and in-frame only. The data show over 100,000 clones, roughly four fifths seen once. The sample consisted of peripheral blood. The origin of the receptors is a woman aged 55 to 70 with acute or convalescent COVID-19.

This rearrangement joins TRBV29-1 to TRBJ2-3; TRBD2 might be the D (6 bases). V dropped 6 bases and J dropped 5 bases, with 15 bases sitting between them. From germline, CDR1 is SQVTM and CDR2 ANQGSEA. The CDR3 has 13 residues. The CDR3 DNA follows: TGCAGCGTCAAGCGGGCAGGTGGAGATACGCAGTATTTT. This codes for CSVKRAGGDTQYF.

This chain connects TRBV9 to TRBJ2-3, with 10 bases that match TRBD1. Looked up from germline, CDR1 is SGDLS and CDR2 is YYNGEE. Trimming at V came to 4 bases and at J to 4 bases, leaving 9 bases not matched to a gene. This CDR3 is 16 amino acids long. CDR3 in DNA: TGTGCCAGCAGCATCATGACAGGGGGCAGGTCAGATACGCAGTATTTT. It yields the protein CASSIMTGGRSDTQYF.

The chain couples TRBV18 to TRBJ2-5; perhaps TRBD1 as D (5 bases). Germline V gene lookup returns CDR1 KGHSH and CDR2 LQKENI. The CDR3 extends over 15 amino acids. V was cut by 6 bases and J by 2 bases, with 16 bases left in between. CDR3 sequence reads: CASSEMEQAQETQYF. CDR3 DNA sequence: TGTGCCAGCTCCGAGATGGAACAGGCTCAAGAGACCCAGTACTTC. The full variable domain, rest sourced from reference TRBV18 and TRBJ2-5, is NAGVMQNPRHLVRRRGQEARLRCSPMKGHSHVYWYRQLPEEGLKFMVYLQKENIIDESGMPKERFSAEFPKEGPSILRIQQVVRGDSAAYFCASSEMEQAQETQYFGPGTRLLVL.

This chain joins TRBV18 and TRBJ2-1; 7 bases are a match to TRBD2. CDR1 and CDR2 (germline): KGHSH, LQKENI. This CDR3 is 15 amino acids long. Germline trimming cut 5 bases from V and 9 bases from J; bases unmatched to any gene: 13. CDR3 region: CASSNSGQGKSEQFF. CDR3 bases: TGTGCCAGCTCAAATAGCGGGCAGGGAAAGAGTGAGCAGTTCTTC.

This chain uses TRBV9 with TRBJ2-1, with no clear D. The ends were cut back, 0 bases at V and 9 bases at J, with 16 bases in the middle. In germline, CDR1 is SGDLS, CDR2 YYNGEE. The CDR3 contains 15 residues. The CDR3 nucleotides read TGTGCCAGCAGCGTAGGAGGTGATAGGTATGGTGAGCAGTTCTTC. This sequence encodes CASSVGGDRYGEQFF. The complete variable domain, with remaining parts taken from reference TRBV9 and TRBJ2-1, reads DSGVTQTPKHLITATGQRVTLRCSPRSGDLSVYWYQQSLDQGLQFLIQYYNGEERAKGNILERFSAQQFPDLHSELNLSSLELGDSALYFCASSVGGDRYGEQFFGPGTRLTVL.

V usage is TRBV30 and J usage is TRBJ2-5; D may be TRBD1 (6 bases). The CDR3 is made up of 15 amino acids. V was pared by 0 bases and J by 4 bases, with 15 bases between. The germline gives CDR1 GTSNPN, CDR2 SVGIG (reference sequence). The CDR3: CAWSVPPTGPETQYF. The CDR3 coding sequence is TGTGCCTGGAGTGTACCCCCGACAGGCCCAGAGACCCAGTACTTC.

The rearrangement joins TRBV12-5 to TRBJ1-4; D remains unclear. The germline CDR1 and CDR2 sequences are LGHNT and FRNRAP. CDR3 size: 15 residues. V was clipped by 5 bases and J by 7 bases, with 17 bases between them. CDR3: CASGPEGRLGEKLFF. CDR3 nucleotides: TGTGCTAGTGGTCCCGAGGGTCGGCTTGGTGAAAAACTGTTTTTT.

The V call is TRBV2, the J call TRBJ2-1, with 7 bases matching TRBD2. Germline assignment: CDR1 SNHLY and CDR2 FYNNEI. J lost 8 bases, V lost 1 base, and 5 bases had no gene match. The CDR3 extends over 14 amino acids. The CDR3 DNA reads as TGTGCCAGCAGTGAAGATCTAGCGGTCCATGAGCAGTTCTTC. Translated: CASSEDLAVHEQFF.

This chain links TRBV2 with TRBJ2-3; possible D gene TRBD2, 6 bases. The CDR3 runs to 13 residues. The V and J ends lost 8 bases and 2 bases respectively, with 11 bases between them. The germline CDR1 and CDR2 sequences are SNHLY and FYNNEI. CDR3 DNA: TGTGCCAGCCCCGCGGGGCCCACAGATACGCAGTATTTT. It specifies CASPAGPTDTQYF.

The chain carries TRBV2 and TRBJ2-7; maybe TRBD1 (6 bases). This CDR3 has 13 amino acids. Germline CDR1 and CDR2: SNHLY and FYNNEI. Trimming stripped 6 bases from V and 2 bases from J, with 11 bases between. The CDR3 protein is CASRNRETYEQYV. The DNA for the CDR3 is TGTGCCAGCAGAAACAGGGAGACCTACGAGCAGTACGTC.

The gene calls are TRBV29-1 and TRBJ1-3; tentatively, D is TRBD1 (6 bases). Germline-derived CDR1 and CDR2 are SQVTM and ANQGSEA. Deletions cut 3 bases from V and 3 bases from J, with 18 bases between. The CDR3 is made up of 16 amino acids. DNA of the CDR3: TGCAGCGTTGATTTCGCTGGGACACATGGTGGAAACACCATATATTTT. Encoded protein: CSVDFAGTHGGNTIYF. The full variable domain, completed using reference TRBV29-1 and TRBJ1-3, is SAVISQKPSRDICQRGTSLTIQCQVDSQVTMMFWYRQQPGQSLTLIATANQGSEATYESGFVIDKFPISRPNLTFSTLTVSNMSPEDSSIYLCSVDFAGTHGGNTIYFGEGSWLTVV.

This rearrangement joins TRBV3-1 (or the pseudogene TRBV3-2) to TRBJ1-5; D not resolved. The V and J ends lost 3 bases and 6 bases respectively, with 15 bases between them. The CDR3 covers 15 residues. Per germline, CDR1 LGHDT and CDR2 YNNKEL (reference sequence). The CDR3 protein is CASSQAGGRSQPQHF. The CDR3 DNA reads as TGTGCCAGCAGCCAGGCGGGAGGACGGAGTCAGCCCCAGCATTTT.

This chain joins TRBV5-3 and TRBJ2-2; 10 bases align to TRBD2. TRBV5-3 is designated an ORF whose function remains uncertain. Trimming at V came to 1 base and at J to 5 bases, leaving 11 bases not matched to a gene. This CDR3 has 18 residues. CDR3 loop: CARSLSIKRGGATGELFF. The CDR3 bases are TGTGCCAGAAGCTTGTCGATAAAGCGGGGGGGCGCAACCGGGGAGCTGTTTTTT.

This chain connects TRBV5-1 to TRBJ1-2; the match to TRBD1 covers 11 bases. Trimming removed 7 bases from V and 1 base from J; junction bases left unmatched: 9. The CDR3 extends over 16 amino acids. Germline values: CDR1 SGHRS, CDR2 YFSETQ. CDR3 sequence: CASGRTGGTDNYGYTF. CDR3 in DNA: TGCGCCAGCGGAAGGACAGGGGGCACTGATAACTATGGCTACACCTTC.

The chain employs TRBV2 and TRBJ1-1; 7 bases are a match to TRBD1. Germline V gene lookup returns CDR1 SNHLY and CDR2 FYNNEI. V shed 6 bases, J shed 0 bases, and the junction held 13 bases outside the gene matches. The CDR3 is made up of 17 amino acids. CDR3 amino acids: CASRDRGRGPLNTEAFF. The CDR3 DNA follows: TGTGCCAGCAGGGATAGGGGAAGGGGGCCCCTGAACACTGAAGCTTTCTTT.

The V call is TRBV19, the J call TRBJ1-1; TRBD1 agrees at 9 bases. The germline V gene encodes CDR1 LNHDA and CDR2 SQIVND (reference sequence). The CDR3 runs to 13 residues. Losses at the gene ends were 6 bases for V and 1 base for J; bases not matched to a gene: 0. CDR3 nucleotide sequence: TGTGCCAGTAGGGGACAGGGGAACACTGAAGCTTTCTTT. Translated, it gives CASRGQGNTEAFF.

The chain uses TRBV7-2 and TRBJ2-2; a weak D match, TRBD2 (6 bases). The CDR3 loop spans 14 amino acids. CDR1 SGHTA and CDR2 FQGNSA come from the germline V gene. Trimming took 5 bases from V and 10 from J, leaving 17 bases between them. The CDR3, as DNA: TGTGCCAGCAGCCCTCCCGGGACTCGCGCGGAGCTGTTTTTT. This encodes CASSPPGTRAELFF.